This TCR beta chain was found in a study of blood T cell repertoires in COVID-19. The overall study: The United States, Italy and Spain supplied acute and convalescent COVID-19 samples. In each case, the material was cDNA or gDNA derived from T cells, B-cell-depleted T cells, or PBMCs.

Germline CDR1 and CDR2: SGHRS and YFSETQ. The CDR3 totals 15 residues. After removal of 0 bases from V and 5 bases from J, the junction contained 4 bases not matched to a gene. As handled by the study authors: Reference gene primers were amplified, and this amplification served to estimate nucleated cell counts. Repertoires were generated with immunoSEQ multiplex PCR, while TCRdb's copy carries only in-frame clones and drops some. V and J calls and clone size are those listed in that table; D and trimming were worked out from the DNA. Of tens of thousands of clones listed, 65% to 80% are singletons. This clone was recorded a few times. The same CDR3 also results from other DNA sequences found in this sample.

The receptor was isolated from a man aged 65 to 79 with active or convalescent COVID-19. This chain connects TRBV5-1 to TRBJ1-4; 7 bases match TRBD1. Input material: peripheral blood. CDR3 nucleotides: TGCGCCAGCAGCTTGGGGGGACAGACCAATGAAAAACTGTTTTTT. It translates to CASSLGGQTNEKLFF.